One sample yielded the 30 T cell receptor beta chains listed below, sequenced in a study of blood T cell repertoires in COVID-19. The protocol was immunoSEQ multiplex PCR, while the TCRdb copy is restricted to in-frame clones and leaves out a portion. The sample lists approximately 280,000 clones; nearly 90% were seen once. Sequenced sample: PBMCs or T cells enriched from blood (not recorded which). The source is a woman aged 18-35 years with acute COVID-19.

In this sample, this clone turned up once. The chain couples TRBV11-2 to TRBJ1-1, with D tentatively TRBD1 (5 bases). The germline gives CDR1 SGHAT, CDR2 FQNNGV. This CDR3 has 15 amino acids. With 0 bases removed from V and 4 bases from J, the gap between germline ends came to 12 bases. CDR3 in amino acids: CASSLDRARVTEAFF. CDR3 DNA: TGTGCCAGCAGCTTAGACAGGGCCCGGGTCACTGAAGCTTTCTTT.

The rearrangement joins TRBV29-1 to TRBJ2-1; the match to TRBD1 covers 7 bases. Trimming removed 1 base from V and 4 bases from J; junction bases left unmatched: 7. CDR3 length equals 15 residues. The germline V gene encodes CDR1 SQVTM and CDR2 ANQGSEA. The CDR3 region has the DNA TGCAGCGTTGAAGGGACAGGTCGTTCGTACAATGAGCAGTTCTTC. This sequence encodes CSVEGTGRSYNEQFF.

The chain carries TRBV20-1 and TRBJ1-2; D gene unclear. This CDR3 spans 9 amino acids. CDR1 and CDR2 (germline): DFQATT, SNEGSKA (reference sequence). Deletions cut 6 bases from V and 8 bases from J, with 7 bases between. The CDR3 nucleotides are TGCAGTGCCAGGATGGGCTACACCTTC. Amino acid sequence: CSARMGYTF.

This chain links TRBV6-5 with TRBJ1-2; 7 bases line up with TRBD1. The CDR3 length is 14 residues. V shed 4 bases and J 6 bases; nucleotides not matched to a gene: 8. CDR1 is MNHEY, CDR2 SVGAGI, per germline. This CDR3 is CASSSDREWDGYTF. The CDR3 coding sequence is TGTGCCAGCAGTTCTGACAGGGAATGGGATGGCTACACCTTC.

CDR3 in amino acids: CASSLTGGTEAFF. CDR3 sequence (DNA): TGTGCCAGCAGCCTGACAGGGGGCACTGAAGCTTTCTTT. The chain carries TRBV6-5 and TRBJ1-1; 9 bases match TRBD1. After removal of 6 bases from V and 4 bases from J, the junction contained 3 bases not matched to a gene. The CDR3 is made up of 13 amino acids. From germline, CDR1 is MNHEY and CDR2 SVGAGI.

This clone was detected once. CDR3 nucleotides: TGTGCCTGGAGTTTAACAGGGTACAATGAGCAGTTCTTC. Translated, it gives CAWSLTGYNEQFF. The chain is built from TRBV30 and TRBJ2-1, with TRBD1 as a possible D gene (6 bases). CDR1 is GTSNPN, CDR2 SVGIG, per germline (reference sequence). Trimming took off 2 bases at V and 4 bases at J, with 9 bases between the two ends. The CDR3 length is 13 residues.

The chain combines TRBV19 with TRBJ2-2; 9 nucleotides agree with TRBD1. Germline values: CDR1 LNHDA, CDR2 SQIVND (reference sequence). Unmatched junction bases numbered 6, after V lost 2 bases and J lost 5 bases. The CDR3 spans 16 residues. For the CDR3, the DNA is TGTGCCAGTAGTATAACCGGGACAGGGAAAACCGGGGAGCTGTTTTTT. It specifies CASSITGTGKTGELFF.

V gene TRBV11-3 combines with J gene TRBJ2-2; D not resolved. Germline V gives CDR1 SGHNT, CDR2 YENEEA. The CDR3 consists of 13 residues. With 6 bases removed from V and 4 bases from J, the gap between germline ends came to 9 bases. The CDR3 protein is CASRPSGTGELFF. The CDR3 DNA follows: TGTGCCAGCAGACCTTCGGGCACCGGGGAGCTGTTTTTT.

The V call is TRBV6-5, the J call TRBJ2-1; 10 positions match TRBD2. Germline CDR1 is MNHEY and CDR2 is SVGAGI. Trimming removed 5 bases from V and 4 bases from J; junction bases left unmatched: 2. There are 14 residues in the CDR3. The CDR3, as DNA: TGTGCCAGCAGTAGGACTAGCGGATACAATGAGCAGTTCTTC. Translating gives CASSRTSGYNEQFF.

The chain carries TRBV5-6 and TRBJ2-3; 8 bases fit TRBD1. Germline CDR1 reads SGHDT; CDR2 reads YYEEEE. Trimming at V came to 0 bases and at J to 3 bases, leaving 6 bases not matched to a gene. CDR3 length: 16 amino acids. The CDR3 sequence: CASSLETGVRTDTQYF. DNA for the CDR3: TGTGCCAGCAGCTTGGAGACAGGGGTTAGGACAGATACGCAGTATTTT.

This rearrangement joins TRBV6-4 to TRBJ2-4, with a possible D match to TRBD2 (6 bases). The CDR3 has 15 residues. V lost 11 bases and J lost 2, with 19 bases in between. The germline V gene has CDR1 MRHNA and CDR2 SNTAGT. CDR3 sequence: CALEGAGPPKNIQYF. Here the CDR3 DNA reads TGTGCCCTGGAAGGGGCGGGACCGCCCAAAAACATTCAGTACTTC.

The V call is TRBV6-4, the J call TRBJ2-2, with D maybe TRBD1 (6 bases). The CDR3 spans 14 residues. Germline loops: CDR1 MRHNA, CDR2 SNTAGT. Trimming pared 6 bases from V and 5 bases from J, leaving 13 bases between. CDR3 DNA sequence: TGTGCCAGCAGACCACAGGGTGATACCGGGGAGCTGTTTTTT. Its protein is CASRPQGDTGELFF.

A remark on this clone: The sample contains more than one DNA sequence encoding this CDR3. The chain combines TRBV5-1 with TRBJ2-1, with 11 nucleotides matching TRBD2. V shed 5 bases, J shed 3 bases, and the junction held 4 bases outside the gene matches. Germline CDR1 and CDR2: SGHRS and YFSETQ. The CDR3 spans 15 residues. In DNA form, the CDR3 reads TGCGCCAGCAGTTCCGGGACTAGCGGCTACAATGAGCAGTTCTTC. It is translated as CASSSGTSGYNEQFF.

CDR3 loop: CAWSVRQGPSNQPQHF. CDR3 in DNA: TGTGCCTGGAGTGTAAGACAGGGACCCAGCAATCAGCCCCAGCATTTT. The J gene is TRBJ1-5, the V gene TRBV30, with 7 bases identical to TRBD1. The V and J ends lost 0 bases and 1 base, in that order; junction bases with no gene match: 6. The CDR3 is 16 amino acids. Germline-derived CDR1 and CDR2 are GTSNPN and SVGIG (reference sequence). The full variable domain, its missing parts supplied by reference TRBV30 and TRBJ1-5, is SQTIHQWPATLVQPVGSPLSLECTVEGTSNPNLYWYRQAAGRGLQLLFYSVGIGQISSEVPQNLSASRPQDRQFILSSKKLLLSDSGFYLCAWSVRQGPSNQPQHFGDGTRLSIL.

CDR3 nucleotides: TGTGCCAGCAGCCCCCGGGTTAGCGGGAGGGTAGGGGCCTACAATGAGCAGTTCTTC. This codes for CASSPRVSGRVGAYNEQFF. The gene calls are TRBV7-9 and TRBJ2-1; 11 bases are a match to TRBD2. The CDR3 has 19 amino acids. Trimming took 5 bases from V and 2 from J; bases not matched to a gene: 14. CDR1 and CDR2 (germline): SEHNR, FQNEAQ (reference sequence).

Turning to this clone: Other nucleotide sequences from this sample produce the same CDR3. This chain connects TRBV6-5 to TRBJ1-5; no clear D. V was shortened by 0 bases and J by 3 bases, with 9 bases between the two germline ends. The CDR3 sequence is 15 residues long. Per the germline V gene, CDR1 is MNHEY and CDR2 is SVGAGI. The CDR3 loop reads CASSYSRGNNQPQHF. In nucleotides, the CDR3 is TGTGCCAGCAGTTACTCGAGAGGAAACAATCAGCCCCAGCATTTT.

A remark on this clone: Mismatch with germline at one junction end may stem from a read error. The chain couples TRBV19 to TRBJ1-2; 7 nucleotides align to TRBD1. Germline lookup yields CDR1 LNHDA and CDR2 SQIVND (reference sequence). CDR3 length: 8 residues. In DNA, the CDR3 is TGTGCCAGTGGTCGGGACAGCTTC. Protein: CASGRDSF.

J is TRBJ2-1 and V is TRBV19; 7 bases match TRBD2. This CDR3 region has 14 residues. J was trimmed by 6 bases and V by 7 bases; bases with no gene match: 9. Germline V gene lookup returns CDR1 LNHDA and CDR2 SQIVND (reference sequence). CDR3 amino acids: CASIDGRISNEQFF. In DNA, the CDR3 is TGTGCCAGTATCGACGGGAGGATATCCAATGAGCAGTTCTTC.

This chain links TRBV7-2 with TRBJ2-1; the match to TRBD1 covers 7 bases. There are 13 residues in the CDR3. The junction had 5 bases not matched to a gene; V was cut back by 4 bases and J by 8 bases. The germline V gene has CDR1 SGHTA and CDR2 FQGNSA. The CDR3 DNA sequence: TGTGCCAGCAGCTACCGGGACAGCTATGAGCAGTTCTTC. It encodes CASSYRDSYEQFF.

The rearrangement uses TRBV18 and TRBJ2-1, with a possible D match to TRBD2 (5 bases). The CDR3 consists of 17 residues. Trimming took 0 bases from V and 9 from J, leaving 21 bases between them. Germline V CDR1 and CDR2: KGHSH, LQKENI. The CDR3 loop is CASSPPTNLASSAEQFF. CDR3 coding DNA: TGTGCCAGCTCACCACCAACTAATCTAGCCTCTTCGGCTGAGCAGTTCTTC. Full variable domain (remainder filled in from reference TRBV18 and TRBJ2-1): NAGVMQNPRHLVRRRGQEARLRCSPMKGHSHVYWYRQLPEEGLKFMVYLQKENIIDESGMPKERFSAEFPKEGPSILRIQQVVRGDSAAYFCASSPPTNLASSAEQFFGPGTRLTVL.

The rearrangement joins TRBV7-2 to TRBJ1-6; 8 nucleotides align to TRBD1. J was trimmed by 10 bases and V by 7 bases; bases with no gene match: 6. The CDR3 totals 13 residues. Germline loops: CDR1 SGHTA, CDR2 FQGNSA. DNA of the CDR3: TGTGCCAGCACCGGACAGGGATTCTCACCCCTCCACTTT. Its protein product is CASTGQGFSPLHF.

CDR3 region: CASSYNRAADTQYF. The CDR3 coding sequence is TGTGCCAGCAGTTACAACAGGGCCGCAGATACGCAGTATTTT. The chain couples TRBV6-5 to TRBJ2-3, with a possible D match to TRBD1 (6 bases). The CDR3 runs to 14 residues. Germline V gene data show CDR1 as MNHEY and CDR2 as SVGAGI. Trimming took off 2 bases at V and 4 bases at J, with 10 bases between the two ends.

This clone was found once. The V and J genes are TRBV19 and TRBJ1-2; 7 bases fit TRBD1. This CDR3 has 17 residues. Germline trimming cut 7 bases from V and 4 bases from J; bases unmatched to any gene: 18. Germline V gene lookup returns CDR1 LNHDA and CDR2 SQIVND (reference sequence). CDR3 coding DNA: TGTGCCAGTACCAATCTCAACAAGGGGGCTAGGAGCTATGGCTACACCTTC. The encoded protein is CASTNLNKGARSYGYTF.

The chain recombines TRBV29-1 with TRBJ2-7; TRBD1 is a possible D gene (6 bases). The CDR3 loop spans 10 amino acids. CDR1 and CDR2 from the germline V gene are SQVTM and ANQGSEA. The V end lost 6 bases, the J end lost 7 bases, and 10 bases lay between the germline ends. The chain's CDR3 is CSVSDSEQYF. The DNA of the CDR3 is TGCAGCGTCTCGGACAGTGAGCAGTACTTC.

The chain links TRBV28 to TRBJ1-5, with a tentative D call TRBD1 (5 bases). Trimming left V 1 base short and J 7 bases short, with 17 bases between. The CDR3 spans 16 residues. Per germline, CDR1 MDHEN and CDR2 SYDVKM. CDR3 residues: CASSLLGGVRDQPQHF. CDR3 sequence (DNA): TGTGCCAGCAGTTTATTGGGGGGAGTGAGGGACCAGCCCCAGCATTTT.

This chain's CDR3 is CASSLKGATNEKLFF. The CDR3 nucleotides read TGTGCCAGCAGTTTAAAGGGGGCCACTAATGAAAAACTGTTTTTT. The gene calls are TRBV27 and TRBJ1-4, with TRBD1 matching over 7 bases. The length of the CDR3 is 15 residues. V shed 2 bases, J shed 2 bases, and the junction held 2 bases outside the gene matches. Per germline, CDR1 MNHEY and CDR2 SMNVEV (reference sequence). The entire variable domain, with the rest obtained from reference TRBV27 and TRBJ1-4, is as follows: EAQVTQNPRYLITVTGKKLTVTCSQNMNHEYMSWYRQDPGLGLRQIYYSMNVEVTDKGDVPEGYKVSRKEKRNFPLILESPSPNQTSLYFCASSLKGATNEKLFFGSGTQLSVL.

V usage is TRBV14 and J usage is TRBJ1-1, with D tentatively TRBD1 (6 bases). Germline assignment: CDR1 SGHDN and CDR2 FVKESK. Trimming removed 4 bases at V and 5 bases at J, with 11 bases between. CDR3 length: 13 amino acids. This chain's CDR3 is CASSPGTKTEAFF. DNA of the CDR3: TGTGCCAGCAGCCCAGGGACAAAAACTGAAGCTTTCTTT.

The CDR3 DNA reads TGCGCCAGCAGCCAAGTCGCGGCAGGGGCCTCCTACGAGCAGTACTTC. Translated: CASSQVAAGASYEQYF. The chain links TRBV4-1 to TRBJ2-7; D might be TRBD1 (6 bases). The CDR3 contains 16 residues. Germline values: CDR1 MGHRA, CDR2 YSYEKL. V was shortened by 1 base and J by 0 bases, with 13 bases between the two germline ends.

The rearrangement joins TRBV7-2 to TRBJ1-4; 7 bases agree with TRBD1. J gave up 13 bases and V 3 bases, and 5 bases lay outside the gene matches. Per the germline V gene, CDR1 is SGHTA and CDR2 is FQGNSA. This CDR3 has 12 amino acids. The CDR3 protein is CASSLSGTVLFF. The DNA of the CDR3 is TGTGCCAGCAGCTTGTCCGGGACAGTACTGTTTTTT.

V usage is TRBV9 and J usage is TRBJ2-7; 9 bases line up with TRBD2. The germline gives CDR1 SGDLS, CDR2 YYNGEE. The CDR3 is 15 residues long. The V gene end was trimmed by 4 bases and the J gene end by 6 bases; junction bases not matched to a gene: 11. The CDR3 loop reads CASSHPAGGPSEQYF. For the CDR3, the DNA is TGTGCCAGCAGCCACCCGGCGGGAGGGCCCTCCGAGCAGTACTTC.